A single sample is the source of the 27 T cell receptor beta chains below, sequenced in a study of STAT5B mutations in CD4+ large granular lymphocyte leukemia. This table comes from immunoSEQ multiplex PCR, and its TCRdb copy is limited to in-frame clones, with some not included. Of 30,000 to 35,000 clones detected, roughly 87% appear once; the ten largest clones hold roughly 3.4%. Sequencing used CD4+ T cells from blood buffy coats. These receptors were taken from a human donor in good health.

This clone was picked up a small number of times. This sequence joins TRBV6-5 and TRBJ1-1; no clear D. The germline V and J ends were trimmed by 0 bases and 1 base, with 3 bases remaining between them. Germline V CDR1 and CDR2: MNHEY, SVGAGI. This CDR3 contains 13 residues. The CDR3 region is CASSYSWNTEAFF. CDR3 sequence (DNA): TGTGCCAGCAGTTACTCCTGGAACACTGAAGCTTTCTTT.

CDR3 loop: CASSLYEDLYEQYF. The CDR3 DNA reads as TGTGCCAGCAGCTTATACGAGGATCTCTACGAGCAGTACTTC. The chain is built from TRBV7-2 and TRBJ2-7; D gene unclear. This CDR3 has 14 amino acids. Germline CDR1 and CDR2: SGHTA and FQGNSA. Between the trimmed V and J ends, which lost 2 bases and 3 bases, there was a span of 11 bases.

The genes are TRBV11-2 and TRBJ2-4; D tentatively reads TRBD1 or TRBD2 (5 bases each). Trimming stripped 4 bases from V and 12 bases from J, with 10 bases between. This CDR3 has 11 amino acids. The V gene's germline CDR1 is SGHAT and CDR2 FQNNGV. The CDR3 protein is CASSSAGAQYF. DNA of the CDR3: TGTGCCAGCAGCTCGGCCGGGGCTCAGTACTTC.

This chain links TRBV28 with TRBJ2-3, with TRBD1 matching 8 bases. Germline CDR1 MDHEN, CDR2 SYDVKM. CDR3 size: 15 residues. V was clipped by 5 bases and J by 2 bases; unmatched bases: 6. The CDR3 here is CASSTKGQVTDTQYF. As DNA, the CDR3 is TGTGCCAGCAGTACAAAGGGACAGGTCACAGATACGCAGTATTTT.

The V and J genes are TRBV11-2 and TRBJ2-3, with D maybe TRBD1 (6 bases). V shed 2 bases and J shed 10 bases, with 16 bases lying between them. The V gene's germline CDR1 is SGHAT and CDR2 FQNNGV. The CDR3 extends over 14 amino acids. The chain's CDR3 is CASSLNGGASPQYF. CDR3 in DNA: TGTGCCAGCAGCTTAAATGGGGGCGCTTCCCCGCAGTATTTT. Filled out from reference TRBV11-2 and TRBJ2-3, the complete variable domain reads EAGVAQSPRYKIIEKRQSVAFWCNPISGHATLYWYQQILGQGPKLLIQFQNNGVVDDSQLPKDRFSAERLKGVDSTLKIQPAKLEDSAVYLCASSLNGGASPQYFGPGTRLTVL.

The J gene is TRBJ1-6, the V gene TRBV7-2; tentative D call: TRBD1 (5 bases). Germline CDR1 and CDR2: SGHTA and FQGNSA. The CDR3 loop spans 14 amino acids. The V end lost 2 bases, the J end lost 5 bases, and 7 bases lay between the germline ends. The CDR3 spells CASSLQQDNSPLHF. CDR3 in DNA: TGTGCCAGCAGCTTACAACAGGATAATTCACCCCTCCACTTT.

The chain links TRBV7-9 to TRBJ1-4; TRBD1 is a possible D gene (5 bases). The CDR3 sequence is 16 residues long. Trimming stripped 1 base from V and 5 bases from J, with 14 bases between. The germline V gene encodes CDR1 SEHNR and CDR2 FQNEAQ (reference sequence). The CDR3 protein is CASSLGGAFLNEKLFF. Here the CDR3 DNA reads TGTGCCAGCAGCTTAGGAGGGGCGTTCTTAAATGAAAAACTGTTTTTT.

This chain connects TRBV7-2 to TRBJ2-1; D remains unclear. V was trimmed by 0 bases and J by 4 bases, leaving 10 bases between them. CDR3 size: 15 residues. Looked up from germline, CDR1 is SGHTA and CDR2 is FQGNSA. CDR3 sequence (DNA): TGTGCCAGCAGCTTAGCGTTTGCGGAATACAATGAGCAGTTCTTC. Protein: CASSLAFAEYNEQFF.

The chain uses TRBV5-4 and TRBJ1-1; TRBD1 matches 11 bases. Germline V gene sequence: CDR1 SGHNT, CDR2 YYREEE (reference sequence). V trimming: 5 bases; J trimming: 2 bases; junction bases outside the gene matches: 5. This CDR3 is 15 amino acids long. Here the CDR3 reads CASRGTGGGNTEAFF. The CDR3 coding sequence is TGTGCCAGCAGGGGGACAGGGGGGGGAAACACTGAAGCTTTCTTT. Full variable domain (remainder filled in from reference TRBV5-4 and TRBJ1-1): ETGVTQSPTHLIKTRGQQVTLRCSSQSGHNTVSWYQQALGQGPQFIFQYYREEENGRGNFPPRFSGLQFPNYSSELNVNALELDDSALYLCASRGTGGGNTEAFFGQGTRLTVV.

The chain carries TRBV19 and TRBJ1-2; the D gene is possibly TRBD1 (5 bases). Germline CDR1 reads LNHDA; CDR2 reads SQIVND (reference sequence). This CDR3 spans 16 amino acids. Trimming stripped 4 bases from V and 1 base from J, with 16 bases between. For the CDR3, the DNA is TGTGCCAGTAGTACGTCCTATAGGGACCGTAACTATGGCTACACCTTC. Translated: CASSTSYRDRNYGYTF.

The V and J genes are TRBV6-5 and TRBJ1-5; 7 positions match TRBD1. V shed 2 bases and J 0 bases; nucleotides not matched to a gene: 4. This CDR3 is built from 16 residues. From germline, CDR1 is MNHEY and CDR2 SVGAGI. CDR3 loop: CASSYPTGVSNQPQHF. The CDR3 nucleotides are TGTGCCAGCAGTTACCCAACAGGGGTTAGCAATCAGCCCCAGCATTTT.

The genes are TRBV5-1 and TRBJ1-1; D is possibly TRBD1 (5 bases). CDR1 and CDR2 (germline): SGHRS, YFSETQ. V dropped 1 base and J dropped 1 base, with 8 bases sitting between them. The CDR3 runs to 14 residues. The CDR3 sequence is CASSLSGSNTEAFF. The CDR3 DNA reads TGCGCCAGCAGCTTGTCAGGGTCGAACACTGAAGCTTTCTTT.

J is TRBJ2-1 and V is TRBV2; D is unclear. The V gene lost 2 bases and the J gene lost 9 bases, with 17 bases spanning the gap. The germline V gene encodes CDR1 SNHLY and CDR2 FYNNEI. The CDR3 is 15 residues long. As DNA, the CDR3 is TGTGCCAGCAGTGAACTTTTATTAGACTTGAGTGAGCAGTTCTTC. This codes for CASSELLLDLSEQFF.

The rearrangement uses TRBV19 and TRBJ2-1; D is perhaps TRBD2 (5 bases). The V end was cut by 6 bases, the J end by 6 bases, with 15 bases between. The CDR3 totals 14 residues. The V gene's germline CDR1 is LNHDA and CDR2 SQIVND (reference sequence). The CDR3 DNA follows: TGTGCCAGTAGGGTGGACTGGCGCCGCAATGAGCAGTTCTTC. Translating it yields CASRVDWRRNEQFF. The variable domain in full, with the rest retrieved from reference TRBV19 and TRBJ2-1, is DGGITQSPKYLFRKEGQNVTLSCEQNLNHDAMYWYRQDPGQGLRLIYYSQIVNDFQKGDIAEGYSVSREKKESFPLTVTSAQKNPTAFYLCASRVDWRRNEQFFGPGTRLTVL.

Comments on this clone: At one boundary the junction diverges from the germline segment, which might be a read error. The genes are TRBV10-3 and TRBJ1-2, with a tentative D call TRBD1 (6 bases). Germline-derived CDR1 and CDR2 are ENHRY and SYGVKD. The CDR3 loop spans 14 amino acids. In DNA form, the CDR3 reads TGTGCCATCGGTGATGGGGGGCCTGGCTATGGCTACACCTTC. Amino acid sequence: CAIGDGGPGYGYTF.

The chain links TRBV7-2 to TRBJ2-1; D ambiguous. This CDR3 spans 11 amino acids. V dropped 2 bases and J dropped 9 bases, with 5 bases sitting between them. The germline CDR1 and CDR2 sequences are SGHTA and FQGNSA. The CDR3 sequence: CASSLLVEQFF. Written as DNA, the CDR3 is TGTGCCAGCAGCTTACTAGTTGAGCAGTTCTTC.

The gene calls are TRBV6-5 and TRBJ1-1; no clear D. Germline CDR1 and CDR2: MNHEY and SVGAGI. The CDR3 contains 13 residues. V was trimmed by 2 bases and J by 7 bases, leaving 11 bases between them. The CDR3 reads CASSYEGSGEAFF. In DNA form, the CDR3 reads TGTGCCAGCAGTTACGAAGGGAGCGGTGAAGCTTTCTTT.

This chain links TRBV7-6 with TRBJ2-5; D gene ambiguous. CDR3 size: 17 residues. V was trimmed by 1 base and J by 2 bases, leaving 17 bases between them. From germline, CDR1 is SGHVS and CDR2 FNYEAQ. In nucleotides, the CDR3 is TGTGCCAGCAGCTTAGTCCCTACCCGGGCGTCACAAGAGACCCAGTACTTC. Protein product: CASSLVPTRASQETQYF.

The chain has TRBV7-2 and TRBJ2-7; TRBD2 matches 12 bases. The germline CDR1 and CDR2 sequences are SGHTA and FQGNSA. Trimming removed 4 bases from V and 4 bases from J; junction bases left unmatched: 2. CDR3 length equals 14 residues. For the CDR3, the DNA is TGTGCCAGCAGCTCGACTAGCGGGAGTTACGAGCAGTACTTC. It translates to CASSSTSGSYEQYF.

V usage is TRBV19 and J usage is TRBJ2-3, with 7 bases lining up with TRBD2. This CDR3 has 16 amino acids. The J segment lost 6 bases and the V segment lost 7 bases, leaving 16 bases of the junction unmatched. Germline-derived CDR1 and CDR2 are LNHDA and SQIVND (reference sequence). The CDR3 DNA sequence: TGTGCCAGTACGGGGCTGGAGGGAGGGCCAATGGATACGCAGTATTTT. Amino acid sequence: CASTGLEGGPMDTQYF.

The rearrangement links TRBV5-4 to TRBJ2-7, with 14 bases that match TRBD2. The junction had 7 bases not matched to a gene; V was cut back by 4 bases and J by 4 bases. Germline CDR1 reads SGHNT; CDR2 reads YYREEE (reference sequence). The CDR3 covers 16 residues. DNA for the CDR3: TGTGCCAGCAGCCCGGGACTAGCGGGAGAAAGATACGAGCAGTACTTC. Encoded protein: CASSPGLAGERYEQYF. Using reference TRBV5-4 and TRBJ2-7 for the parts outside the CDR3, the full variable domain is ETGVTQSPTHLIKTRGQQVTLRCSSQSGHNTVSWYQQALGQGPQFIFQYYREEENGRGNFPPRFSGLQFPNYSSELNVNALELDDSALYLCASSPGLAGERYEQYFGPGTRLTVT.

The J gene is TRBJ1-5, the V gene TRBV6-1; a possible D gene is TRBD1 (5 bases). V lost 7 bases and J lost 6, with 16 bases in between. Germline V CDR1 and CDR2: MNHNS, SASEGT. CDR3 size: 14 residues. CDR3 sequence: CASTGAQLRQPQHF. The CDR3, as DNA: TGTGCCAGCACCGGGGCCCAACTACGTCAGCCCCAGCATTTT.

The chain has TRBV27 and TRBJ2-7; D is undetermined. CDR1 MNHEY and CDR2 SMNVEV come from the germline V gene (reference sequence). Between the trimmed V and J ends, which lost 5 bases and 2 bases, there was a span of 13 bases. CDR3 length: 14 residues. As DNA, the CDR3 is TGTGCCAGCAGTGACCACTCAATCGCCTACGAGCAGTACTTC. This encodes CASSDHSIAYEQYF.

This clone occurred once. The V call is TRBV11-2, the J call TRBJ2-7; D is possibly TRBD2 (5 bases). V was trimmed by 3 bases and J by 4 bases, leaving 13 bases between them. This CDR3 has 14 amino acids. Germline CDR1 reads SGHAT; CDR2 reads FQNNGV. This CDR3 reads CASSLASLFYEQYF. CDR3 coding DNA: TGTGCCAGCAGCTTGGCTAGCCTATTTTACGAGCAGTACTTC.

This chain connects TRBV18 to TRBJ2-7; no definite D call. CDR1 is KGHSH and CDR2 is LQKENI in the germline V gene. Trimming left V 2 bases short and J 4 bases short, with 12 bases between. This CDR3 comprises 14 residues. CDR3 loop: CASSPGVSVYEQYF. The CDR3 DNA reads TGTGCCAGCTCACCAGGTGTTTCGGTGTACGAGCAGTACTTC.

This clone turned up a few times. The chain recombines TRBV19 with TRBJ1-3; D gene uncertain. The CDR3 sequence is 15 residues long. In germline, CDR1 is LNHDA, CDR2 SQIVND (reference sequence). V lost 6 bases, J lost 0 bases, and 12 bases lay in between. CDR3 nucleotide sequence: TGTGCCAGTAGCCCCGTGACGCTCTCTGGAAACACCATATATTTT. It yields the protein CASSPVTLSGNTIYF.

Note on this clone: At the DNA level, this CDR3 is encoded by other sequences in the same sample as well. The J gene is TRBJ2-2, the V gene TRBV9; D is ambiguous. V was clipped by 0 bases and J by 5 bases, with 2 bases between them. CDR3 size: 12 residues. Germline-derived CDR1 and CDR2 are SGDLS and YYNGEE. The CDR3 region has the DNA TGTGCCAGCAGCGTAGATACCGGGGAGCTGTTTTTT. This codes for CASSVDTGELFF.